Each of the 27 T cell receptor beta chains below was sequenced from the same sample in a study of blood T cell repertoires in COVID-19. The protocol was immunoSEQ multiplex PCR, while the TCRdb copy is restricted to in-frame clones and leaves out a portion. This sample yields a few hundred thousand clones, of which 90% are seen a single time; roughly 2.2% belongs to the top ten. The material sequenced was peripheral blood. Receptor source: a woman aged 55-75 years with COVID-19, enrolled during active disease.

This clone has just one count. The V gene is TRBV4-3, the J gene TRBJ2-3; TRBD2 matches at 7 bases. Germline V gene sequence: CDR1 LGHNA, CDR2 YSLEER. The CDR3 consists of 16 residues. V lost 2 bases and J lost 6; bases outside the gene matches: 11. This CDR3 reads CASSQLGLSGGDTQYF. The CDR3 DNA is TGCGCCAGCAGCCAATTGGGACTAAGCGGCGGTGATACGCAGTATTTT.

V and J are TRBV5-4 and TRBJ1-4; D call uncertain. V gave up 7 bases and J gave up 8 bases, with 15 bases separating them. This CDR3 region has 13 residues. The germline gives CDR1 SGHNT, CDR2 YYREEE (reference sequence). The CDR3 reads CASGPESGEKLFF. CDR3 sequence (DNA): TGTGCCAGCGGCCCGGAGTCGGGGGAAAAACTGTTTTTT.

The chain employs TRBV4-1 and TRBJ1-2; perhaps TRBD1 as D (6 bases). The V end lost 4 bases, the J end lost 4 bases, and 10 bases lay between the germline ends. Per germline, CDR1 MGHRA and CDR2 YSYEKL. This CDR3 is built from 13 residues. CDR3 nucleotide sequence: TGCGCCAGCAGCCGGGGGCCAGCCTATGGCTACACCTTC. It encodes CASSRGPAYGYTF.

The chain recombines TRBV5-6 with TRBJ2-3; the D gene is possibly TRBD2 (5 bases). Trimming shortened V by 3 bases and J by 0 bases, and 20 bases separated the two germline ends. CDR1 and CDR2 from the germline V gene are SGHDT and YYEEEE. CDR3 length equals 18 residues. The DNA for the CDR3 is TGTGCCAGCAGCTCGCCGAGAGCGGATCTTATTAGCACAGATACGCAGTATTTT. It is translated as CASSSPRADLISTDTQYF. The full variable domain, rest sourced from reference TRBV5-6 and TRBJ2-3, is DAGVTQSPTHLIKTRGQQVTLRCSPKSGHDTVSWYQQALGQGPQFIFQYYEEEERQRGNFPDRFSGHQFPNYSSELNVNALLLGDSALYLCASSSPRADLISTDTQYFGPGTRLTVL.

The rearrangement joins TRBV12-3 or TRBV12-4 to TRBJ1-1; D is unresolved. The CDR3 totals 13 residues. V was trimmed by 4 bases and J by 4 bases, leaving 10 bases between them. The CDR3 DNA sequence: TGTGCCAGCAGTTCGTCAGGAGGCACTGAAGCTTTCTTT. Its protein is CASSSSGGTEAFF.

V gene TRBV6-5 combines with J gene TRBJ1-1; the D is unclear. The V end lost 6 bases, the J end lost 0 bases, and 8 bases lay between the germline ends. The V gene's germline CDR1 is MNHEY and CDR2 SVGAGI. This CDR3 comprises 13 residues. The CDR3 DNA follows: TGTGCCAGCAGCCTAGGAATGAACACTGAAGCTTTCTTT. Amino acid sequence: CASSLGMNTEAFF.

The J gene is TRBJ2-5, the V gene TRBV7-8; D perhaps matches TRBD2 (5 bases). Trimming pared 1 base from V and 1 base from J, leaving 13 bases between. The CDR3 sequence is 16 residues long. Germline V gene lookup returns CDR1 SGHVS and CDR2 FQNEAQ. The CDR3 region has the DNA TGTGCCAGCAGCTTAGAGGCGGGCGCAAGCCAAGAGACCCAGTACTTC. The encoded protein is CASSLEAGASQETQYF.

The chain recombines TRBV7-2 with TRBJ2-1; TRBD1 matches at 8 bases. The CDR3 runs to 15 residues. J lost 4 bases, V lost 5 bases, and 7 bases had no gene match. Germline-derived CDR1 and CDR2 are SGHTA and FQGNSA. The CDR3 DNA is TGTGCCAGCAGCCGGACAGGGAATTCGTACAATGAGCAGTTCTTC. Its protein is CASSRTGNSYNEQFF.

The genes are TRBV11-1 and TRBJ2-5; 7 positions match TRBD1. V lost 5 bases to trimming and J lost 3 bases; unmatched junction nucleotides: 6. The germline V gene encodes CDR1 SGHAT and CDR2 FQDESV (reference sequence). This CDR3 has 14 residues. This CDR3 reads CASSPRDSEETQYF. The DNA for the CDR3 is TGTGCCAGCAGCCCTCGGGACAGCGAAGAGACCCAGTACTTC.

This chain connects TRBV5-4 to TRBJ2-5; possibly TRBD1 for D (5 bases). Germline V gene data show CDR1 as SGHNT and CDR2 as YYREEE (reference sequence). The CDR3 sequence is 13 residues long. V was cut by 4 bases and J by 5 bases, with 12 bases left in between. The chain's CDR3 is CASSLQGWETQYF. CDR3 DNA: TGTGCCAGCAGCCTCCAGGGTTGGGAGACCCAGTACTTC.

V usage is TRBV5-4 and J usage is TRBJ2-1; TRBD2 agrees at 10 bases. The CDR3 has 16 amino acids. Germline V gene data show CDR1 as SGHNT and CDR2 as YYREEE (reference sequence). The junction had 10 bases not matched to a gene; V was cut back by 3 bases and J by 7 bases. In DNA, the CDR3 is TGTGCCAGCAGCTCTTTAGCGGGGGGAGTGAAAAATGAGCAGTTCTTC. Encoded protein: CASSSLAGGVKNEQFF.

This clone came up once. The chain couples TRBV5-4 to TRBJ1-6; no clear D gene. Germline lookup yields CDR1 SGHNT and CDR2 YYREEE (reference sequence). Trimming removed 3 bases at V and 5 bases at J, with 12 bases between. The CDR3 sequence is 15 residues long. DNA for the CDR3: TGTGCCAGCAGCTCCCGCCCCGGAGATAATTCACCCCTCCACTTT. Protein product: CASSSRPGDNSPLHF.

In the case of this clone: Other DNA sequences in the same sample also yield this CDR3. The chain recombines TRBV7-9 with TRBJ1-2; TRBD1 matches at 7 bases. The J segment lost 5 bases and the V segment lost 1 base, leaving 4 bases of the junction unmatched. Germline V gene data show CDR1 as SEHNR and CDR2 as FQNEAQ (reference sequence). This CDR3 region has 14 residues. CDR3 sequence reads: CASSLGQGGYGYTF. CDR3 coding DNA: TGTGCCAGCAGCTTAGGACAGGGCGGGTATGGCTACACCTTC.

The rearrangement uses TRBV21-1 and TRBJ1-5; the table's D call TRBD1 went unverified against the DNA. TRBV21-1 is labeled a pseudogene. This CDR3 region has 15 residues. The CDR3 DNA sequence: TGTGCCAGCAGCTATAAAGGGGCAACCAATCAGCCCCAGCATTTT. Its translation is CASSYKGATNQPQHF.

Details on this clone: The sample has other DNA sequences that encode this CDR3 too. The chain has TRBV7-9 and TRBJ1-1; the match to TRBD1 covers 7 bases. V trimming: 1 base; J trimming: 1 base; junction bases outside the gene matches: 0. This CDR3 comprises 14 residues. Germline V CDR1 and CDR2: SEHNR, FQNEAQ (reference sequence). CDR3 DNA: TGTGCCAGCAGCTTAGGACAGGGGAACACTGAAGCTTTCTTT. Residues: CASSLGQGNTEAFF.

The J gene is TRBJ1-1, the V gene TRBV7-2; the D is unclear. Germline V lookup: CDR1 SGHTA, CDR2 FQGNSA. The CDR3 consists of 15 residues. Trimming took off 1 base at V and 1 base at J, with 10 bases between the two ends. The CDR3 DNA reads as TGTGCCAGCAGCTTAGGCCCAGCGGGGAACACTGAAGCTTTCTTT. Translating it yields CASSLGPAGNTEAFF.

The J gene is TRBJ1-2, the V gene TRBV6-5; 9 bases are a match to TRBD1. The germline CDR1 and CDR2 sequences are MNHEY and SVGAGI. V was clipped by 10 bases and J by 4 bases; unmatched bases: 7. The CDR3 sequence is 13 residues long. In DNA form, the CDR3 reads TGTGCCACCCAACAGGGGGCGTTCTATGGCTACACCTTC. It yields the protein CATQQGAFYGYTF.

The chain is built from TRBV11-3 and TRBJ2-2, with D uncertain. The CDR3 covers 13 residues. Germline V gene data show CDR1 as SGHNT and CDR2 as YENEEA. V was shortened by 3 bases and J by 2 bases, with 4 bases between the two germline ends. For the CDR3, the DNA is TGTGCCAGCAGCTTTTTAAACACCGGGGAGCTGTTTTTT. Encoded protein: CASSFLNTGELFF.

This clone came up once. This specimen includes other DNA sequences encoding the same CDR3. The gene calls are TRBV10-3 and TRBJ1-2; 9 nucleotides match TRBD1. The germline V gene has CDR1 ENHRY and CDR2 SYGVKD. This CDR3 spans 15 amino acids. After removal of 6 bases from V and 0 bases from J, the junction contained 5 bases not matched to a gene. The CDR3 region is CAISEGQGTNYGYTF. The CDR3 nucleotides read TGTGCCATCAGCGAAGGACAGGGGACTAACTATGGCTACACCTTC.

The chain carries TRBV5-1 and TRBJ2-7; D call uncertain. V shed 4 bases and J shed 1 base, with 3 bases lying between them. CDR1 is SGHRS, CDR2 YFSETQ, per germline. The CDR3 contains 11 residues. The CDR3: CASSQSYEQYF. For the CDR3, the DNA is TGCGCCAGCAGCCAGTCCTACGAGCAGTACTTC.

This chain links TRBV20-1 with TRBJ1-1; no reliable D call. Trimming removed 3 bases from V and 2 bases from J, with 4 bases in between. Germline V lookup: CDR1 DFQATT, CDR2 SNEGSKA (reference sequence). The CDR3 sequence is 11 residues long. The CDR3 loop reads CSARSNTEAFF. CDR3 in DNA: TGCAGTGCTAGGAGTAACACTGAAGCTTTCTTT.

V and J are TRBV2 and TRBJ2-5, with 7 bases fitting TRBD2. V dropped 6 bases and J dropped 5; count of bases not matched to a gene: 12. This CDR3 has 15 amino acids. Germline CDR1 SNHLY, CDR2 FYNNEI. CDR3 sequence reads: CASRIRDGRSETQYF. The CDR3 DNA reads as TGTGCCAGCAGAATCCGGGACGGGAGGTCGGAGACCCAGTACTTC.

This rearrangement joins TRBV6-5 to TRBJ1-5, with D possibly being TRBD1 (5 bases). CDR3 length: 15 amino acids. V shed 4 bases and J shed 4 bases, with 14 bases lying between them. Germline CDR1 reads MNHEY; CDR2 reads SVGAGI. The CDR3 DNA reads as TGTGCCAGCAGTTTCGGGGGACGGCCGAATCAGCCCCAGCATTTT. Its protein is CASSFGGRPNQPQHF.

The genes are TRBV5-6 and TRBJ2-1; perhaps TRBD2 as D (6 bases). Trimming took off 3 bases at V and 4 bases at J, with 11 bases between the two ends. The CDR3 consists of 14 residues. The germline CDR1 and CDR2 sequences are SGHDT and YYEEEE. CDR3 bases: TGTGCCAGCAGCTGGGGGACTGGATACAATGAGCAGTTCTTC. Translated: CASSWGTGYNEQFF.

This rearrangement joins TRBV5-1 to TRBJ1-6; D gene ambiguous. CDR1 SGHRS and CDR2 YFSETQ come from the germline V gene. V gave up 0 bases and J gave up 2 bases, with 12 bases separating them. CDR3 length equals 17 residues. The CDR3 sequence is CASSLVATQAYNSPLHF. CDR3 coding DNA: TGCGCCAGCAGCTTGGTCGCGACGCAGGCCTATAATTCACCCCTCCACTTT.

This rearrangement joins TRBV6-4 to TRBJ1-2; 8 bases are a match to TRBD1. CDR3 length equals 15 residues. Germline lookup yields CDR1 MRHNA and CDR2 SNTAGT. Trimming removed 5 bases from V and 5 bases from J; junction bases left unmatched: 10. The CDR3 sequence is CASSLDGGQAYGYTF. As DNA, the CDR3 is TGTGCCAGCAGTCTCGACGGGGGACAGGCTTATGGCTACACCTTC.

The chain carries TRBV19 and TRBJ1-2; TRBD1 is a possible D gene (6 bases). The germline V gene has CDR1 LNHDA and CDR2 SQIVND (reference sequence). This CDR3 is 13 amino acids long. The ends were cut back, 5 bases at V and 5 bases at J, with 12 bases in the middle. The CDR3 region is CASSSLGAYGYTF. In DNA form, the CDR3 reads TGTGCCAGTAGTTCCCTGGGGGCTTATGGCTACACCTTC.